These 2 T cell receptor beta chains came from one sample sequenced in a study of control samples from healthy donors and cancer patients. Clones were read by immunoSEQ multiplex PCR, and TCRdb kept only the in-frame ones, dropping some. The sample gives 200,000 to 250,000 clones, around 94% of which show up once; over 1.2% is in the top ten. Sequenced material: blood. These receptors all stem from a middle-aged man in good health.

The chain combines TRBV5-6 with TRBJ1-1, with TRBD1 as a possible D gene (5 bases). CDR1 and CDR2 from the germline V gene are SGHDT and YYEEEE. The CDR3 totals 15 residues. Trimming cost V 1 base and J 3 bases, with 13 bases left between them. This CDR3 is CASSLRRGEYTEAFF. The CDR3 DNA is TGTGCCAGCAGCTTGAGGAGGGGCGAGTACACTGAAGCTTTCTTT.

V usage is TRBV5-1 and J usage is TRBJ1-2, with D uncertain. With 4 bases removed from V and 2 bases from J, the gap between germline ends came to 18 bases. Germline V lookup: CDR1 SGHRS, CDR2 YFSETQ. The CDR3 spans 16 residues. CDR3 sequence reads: CASSLGRQVANYGYTF. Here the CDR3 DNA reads TGCGCCAGCAGCCTGGGTCGGCAGGTAGCCAACTATGGCTACACCTTC.